This is a list of T cell receptor beta chains from one sample in a study of blood T cells in healthy people across ages. TCRdb analysed the 5' RACE reads with MiXCR anew, one entry per CDR3 protein. The repertoire holds roughly 730,000 distinct CDR3 sequences, about 56% seen once, with roughly 26% in the top ten. Sequencing used blood. Receptors were obtained from a man aged 35 to 55 in good health. CDR3s include the opening cysteine and the closing phenylalanine or tryptophan. D genes are given only for firm matches. Expanded clones get a size class; other rows say once, few or many, or leave the size out.

clone size,J gene,V gene,D gene,CDR3 protein,CDR3 DNA
NA,TRBJ2-3,TRBV12-3/TRBV12-4,TRBD2,CASSLRRGSTLDATDTQYF,TGTGCCAGCAGTTTGAGGCGGGGGTCAACCCTAGACGCCACAGATACGCAGTATTTT
NA,TRBJ1-1,TRBV29-1,TRBD1,CSAGQGGYTEAFF,TGCAGCGCGGGACAGGGCGGTTACACTGAAGCTTTCTTT
NA,TRBJ2-5,TRBV5-1,TRBD2,CASSLALAGALQETQYF,TGCGCCAGCAGCTTGGCCTTAGCGGGGGCCCTACAAGAGACCCAGTATTTC
NA,TRBJ1-5,TRBV5-6,TRBD1,CASNSGTGGNQPQHF,TGTGCCAGCAACTCCGGGACAGGGGGCAATCAGCCCCAGCATTTT
NA,TRBJ2-4,TRBV3-1,NA,CASSQDSVRVNIQYF,TGTGCCAGCAGCCAAGATTCGGTCCGGGTGAACATTCAGTACTTC
few,TRBJ2-1,TRBV7-3,TRBD1,CASSRGQGPHNEQFF,TGTGCCAGCAGCCGCGGACAGGGTCCCCATAATGAGCAGTTCTTC
NA,TRBJ2-1,TRBV7-2,NA,CASSPSLGGSYNEQFF,TGTGCCAGCAGCCCTAGTTTAGGGGGCTCCTACAATGAGCAGTTCTTC
NA,TRBJ2-5,TRBV20-1,NA,CSASRGQGVETQYF,TGCAGTGCTAGTAGGGGTCAGGGTGTGGAGACCCAGTACTTC
NA,TRBJ1-2,TRBV20-1,TRBD1,CSAYNRGGNYGYTF,TGCAGTGCTTACAACAGGGGGGGAAACTATGGCTACACCTTC
few,TRBJ2-7,TRBV6-1,NA,CASTTETYEQYF,TGTGCCAGCACGACAGAAACCTACGAGCAGTACTTC
NA,TRBJ1-2,TRBV29-1,NA,CSVDDISLGGKFNYGYTF,TGCAGCGTTGACGATATATCCTTAGGGGGAAAGTTCAACTATGGCTACACCTTC
NA,TRBJ2-1,TRBV6-1,NA,CASSEGTRNEQFF,TGTGCCAGCAGCGAAGGGACTCGTAATGAGCAGTTCTTC
NA,TRBJ2-1,TRBV4-2,NA,CASSREDRSSYNEQFF,TGTGCCAGCAGCCGCGAGGATAGAAGCTCCTACAATGAGCAGTTCTTC
NA,TRBJ1-1,TRBV12-3/TRBV12-4,NA,CASSPGRVTEAFF,TGTGCCAGCAGTCCCGGCAGGGTGACTGAAGCTTTCTTT
NA,TRBJ2-3,TRBV7-2,TRBD2,CASSLSTLGRGGTDTQYF,TGTGCCAGCAGCTTATCTACCTTGGGGCGGGGGGGTACAGATACGCAGTATTTT
NA,TRBJ2-1,TRBV10-3,TRBD2,CAISTSGPRPNEQFF,TGTGCCATCAGTACTAGCGGGCCCCGACCCAATGAGCAGTTCTTC
NA,TRBJ2-5,TRBV6-2/TRBV6-3,NA,CASALRADSQETQYF,TGTGCCAGCGCCCTACGGGCGGACAGTCAAGAGACCCAGTACTTC
NA,TRBJ2-2,TRBV5-1,TRBD1,CASSPNRGSTGELFF,TGCGCCAGCAGCCCCAACAGGGGCTCAACCGGGGAGCTGTTTTTT
NA,TRBJ2-6,TRBV28,TRBD1,CASSLSYKWGQPPSGANVLTF,TGTGCCAGCAGTTTATCGTACAAGTGGGGACAGCCGCCCTCTGGGGCCAACGTCCTGACTTTC
NA,TRBJ1-5,TRBV20-1,NA,CSAIEVDYSNQPQHF,TGCAGTGCGATTGAAGTAGACTATAGCAATCAGCCCCAGCATTTT
few,TRBJ2-7,TRBV4-3,NA,CASSQGTGNFFEQYF,TGCGCCAGCAGCCAAGGAACAGGGAATTTCTTCGAGCAGTACTTC
NA,TRBJ2-5,TRBV29-1,TRBD2,CSVEDLGGVGTQYF,TGCAGCGTTGAAGATCTGGGGGGGGTAGGGACCCAGTACTTC
NA,TRBJ1-4,TRBV12-3/TRBV12-4,NA,CASSLSPWGEKLFF,TGTGCCAGCAGTTTAAGCCCTTGGGGTGAAAAACTGTTTTTT
NA,TRBJ1-2,TRBV6-5,NA,CASSLYPTYGYTF,TGTGCCAGCAGCTTATACCCTACCTATGGCTACACCTTC
NA,TRBJ2-3,TRBV24-1,NA,CATCGGALSTDTQYF,TGTGCCACCTGCGGCGGAGCCCTTAGCACAGATACGCAGTATTTT
few,TRBJ2-7,TRBV18,NA,CASSPPDRYYEQYF,TGTGCCAGCTCACCACCTGACAGATACTACGAGCAGTACTTC
NA,TRBJ2-7,TRBV7-2,NA,CASSSEAEPMYEQYF,TGTGCCAGCAGCTCGGAAGCGGAGCCTATGTACGAGCAGTACTTC
NA,TRBJ2-7,TRBV6-6,NA,CASSYDSEQYF,TGTGCCAGCAGTTACGACAGCGAGCAGTACTTC
NA,TRBJ2-3,TRBV27,TRBD1,CASSFLQGVGDTQYF,TGTGCCAGCAGTTTTCTACAGGGGGTTGGAGATACGCAGTATTTT